One sample yielded the 22 T cell receptor beta chains listed below, sequenced in a study of glioma-infiltrating T cells after dendritic cell vaccination (dated by TCRdb to about 2016). The protocol used for the library was the immunoSEQ multiplex PCR assay. Sourced from immuneACCESS, this table was stored by TCRdb with only in-frame sequences that have V and J called. A share of the clones is absent; for the studies checked, an unresolved V gene accounts for under half, and the remainder has no known explanation. This sample lists tens of thousands of clones; 85% were detected once. The ten largest clones represent about 8.5% of the sample. The time point label corresponds to: after dendritic cell vaccination, including at tumor progression/relapse. Sequences were derived from blood, sampled after dendritic cell vaccination. These receptor sequences come from a human donor with glioblastoma.

The rearrangement links TRBV9 to TRBJ2-1, with D perhaps TRBD2 (6 bases). The germline V gene has CDR1 SGDLS and CDR2 YYNGEE. Trimming shortened V by 4 bases and J by 10 bases, and 18 bases separated the two germline ends. The CDR3 loop spans 14 amino acids. The CDR3: CASSPPGLLREQFF. The CDR3 DNA follows: TGTGCCAGCAGCCCACCGGGACTTCTTCGGGAGCAGTTCTTC.

CDR3 bases: TGTGCCAGCAGTTACTTGGGACAGGCTAATCAGCCCCAGCATTTT. It translates to CASSYLGQANQPQHF. The V call is TRBV6-5, the J call TRBJ1-5, with 8 bases matching TRBD1. The ends lost 1 base at V and 4 bases at J; junction bases unmatched: 3. Germline values: CDR1 MNHEY, CDR2 SVGAGI. The CDR3 covers 15 residues.

In DNA form, the CDR3 reads TGTGCCAGTAGCAAAACAGGGGGCGAAACTAATGAAAAACTGTTTTTT. Protein: CASSKTGGETNEKLFF. This sequence joins TRBV19 and TRBJ1-4; 9 bases line up with TRBD1. Per the germline V gene, CDR1 is LNHDA and CDR2 is SQIVND (reference sequence). This CDR3 region has 16 residues. The J segment lost 1 base and the V segment lost 6 bases, leaving 6 bases of the junction unmatched.

The genes are TRBV27 and TRBJ2-7; 8 nucleotides agree with TRBD2. This CDR3 region has 15 residues. CDR1 is MNHEY, CDR2 SMNVEV, per germline (reference sequence). Trimming took 6 bases from V and 0 from J; bases not matched to a gene: 7. The CDR3 nucleotides are TGTGCCAGCAGGATAACTAGCGGAAGCTCCTACGAGCAGTACTTC. Translating it yields CASRITSGSSYEQYF.

With regard to this clone: The junction shows a germline mismatch at one end, possibly a read error. The chain is built from TRBV19 and TRBJ2-3; TRBD2 might be the D (6 bases). Germline V lookup: CDR1 LNHDA, CDR2 SQIVND (reference sequence). This CDR3 has 12 amino acids. CDR3 coding DNA: TGTGCCAGTATCTCCCCTGGCGGGACGCCGAATTTT. Translation: CASISPGGTPNF. Using reference TRBV19 and TRBJ2-3 for the parts outside the CDR3, the full variable domain is DGGITQSPKYLFRKEGQNVTLSCEQNLNHDAMYWYRQDPGQGLRLIYYSQIVNDFQKGDIAEGYSVSREKKESFPLTVTSAQKNPTAFYLCASISPGGTPNFGPGTRLTVL.

J is TRBJ2-7 and V is TRBV18; 7 bases are shared with TRBD2. The CDR3 extends over 15 amino acids. Germline V gene lookup returns CDR1 KGHSH and CDR2 LQKENI. The V and J ends lost 1 base and 6 bases, in that order; junction bases with no gene match: 9. CDR3 in DNA: TGTGCCAGCTCACCACGGGGAGGGGCAGCGGGCGAGCAGTACTTC. This gives the protein CASSPRGGAAGEQYF.

The CDR3 nucleotides are TGCGCCAGCAGCCAAGCTACAGGGTGGCCAACTAATGAAAAACTGTTTTTT. It encodes CASSQATGWPTNEKLFF. This chain joins TRBV4-1 and TRBJ1-4; a weak D match, TRBD1 (6 bases). The CDR3 has 17 residues. The V gene's germline CDR1 is MGHRA and CDR2 YSYEKL. Trimming removed 1 base at V and 0 bases at J, with 12 bases between.

The chain recombines TRBV27 with TRBJ2-1; 7 positions agree with TRBD2. Germline V gives CDR1 MNHEY, CDR2 SMNVEV (reference sequence). V dropped 3 bases and J dropped 4; count of bases not matched to a gene: 3. The CDR3 has 14 amino acids. CDR3 DNA: TGTGCCAGCAGTTTGGGGGGGGGTTACAATGAGCAGTTCTTC. Translating gives CASSLGGGYNEQFF.

This chain joins TRBV30 and TRBJ2-1; D is possibly TRBD2 (6 bases). This CDR3 comprises 15 residues. V was cut by 0 bases and J by 10 bases, with 19 bases left in between. Germline CDR1 GTSNPN, CDR2 SVGIG (reference sequence). Here the CDR3 DNA reads TGTGCCTGGAGTGTACCCGGACTCGGGGGAATGGAGCAGTTCTTC. Protein: CAWSVPGLGGMEQFF.

The J gene is TRBJ2-3, the V gene TRBV5-6; D perhaps matches TRBD2 (5 bases). This CDR3 contains 16 residues. Per germline, CDR1 SGHDT and CDR2 YYEEEE. V was shortened by 0 bases and J by 0 bases, with 11 bases between the two germline ends. As DNA, the CDR3 is TGTGCCAGCAGCTTGGTGCAGCGGACTAGCACAGATACGCAGTATTTT. Translation gives CASSLVQRTSTDTQYF.

The rearrangement uses TRBV7-2 and TRBJ2-3, with 7 bases aligning to TRBD2. The CDR3 consists of 15 residues. J was trimmed by 0 bases and V by 3 bases; bases with no gene match: 3. Germline CDR1 SGHTA, CDR2 FQGNSA. The CDR3 loop reads CASSLFSGSTDTQYF. In nucleotides, the CDR3 is TGTGCCAGCAGCTTGTTTAGCGGGAGCACAGATACGCAGTATTTT.

V is TRBV28 and J is TRBJ2-3; D possibly corresponds to TRBD1 (6 bases). CDR3 size: 15 residues. V lost 3 bases, J lost 1 base, and 11 bases lay in between. CDR1 and CDR2 (germline): MDHEN, SYDVKM. The CDR3 spells CASSFTGGGTDTQYF. The CDR3 DNA reads TGTGCCAGCAGTTTTACTGGGGGCGGCACAGATACGCAGTATTTT.

The V gene is TRBV19, the J gene TRBJ1-5, with 8 nucleotides matching TRBD1. The CDR3 sequence is 16 residues long. The V and J ends lost 3 bases and 1 base, in that order; junction bases with no gene match: 5. Germline loops: CDR1 LNHDA, CDR2 SQIVND (reference sequence). The CDR3 loop is CASSMTGDNSNQPQHF. CDR3 in DNA: TGTGCCAGTAGTATGACAGGGGATAACAGCAATCAGCCCCAGCATTTT. The whole variable domain, filled in from reference TRBV19 and TRBJ1-5, reads DGGITQSPKYLFRKEGQNVTLSCEQNLNHDAMYWYRQDPGQGLRLIYYSQIVNDFQKGDIAEGYSVSREKKESFPLTVTSAQKNPTAFYLCASSMTGDNSNQPQHFGDGTRLSIL.

This clone was found a few times. CDR3 nucleotide sequence: TGTGCCAGCAGTCCGGCCGGGACAGGGGGCGCGGAACTGTTTTTT. Residues: CASSPAGTGGAELFF. The chain couples TRBV28 to TRBJ1-4, with 12 bases aligning to TRBD1. CDR3 length: 15 residues. The germline gives CDR1 MDHEN, CDR2 SYDVKM. V lost 5 bases and J lost 12; bases outside the gene matches: 10.

This clone has a single count. The rearrangement joins TRBV5-1 to TRBJ1-2; perhaps TRBD1 as D (5 bases). Trimming stripped 0 bases from V and 7 bases from J, with 19 bases between. CDR1 is SGHRS and CDR2 is YFSETQ in the germline V gene. This CDR3 is 16 amino acids long. As DNA, the CDR3 is TGCGCCAGCAGCTTGGGGGCGGTTCAGGGTCCTTTTGGCTACACCTTC. Protein product: CASSLGAVQGPFGYTF.

The rearrangement joins TRBV4-3 to TRBJ2-1; 7 bases match TRBD2. After removal of 0 bases from V and 0 bases from J, the junction contained 8 bases not matched to a gene. Germline V gene lookup returns CDR1 LGHNA and CDR2 YSLEER. This CDR3 region has 18 residues. For the CDR3, the DNA is TGCGCCAGCAGCCAAGATCGGTTGGGGGGGAGCTCCTACAATGAGCAGTTCTTC. It is translated as CASSQDRLGGSSYNEQFF.

V gene TRBV29-1 combines with J gene TRBJ2-7; D not certain. Germline V gives CDR1 SQVTM, CDR2 ANQGSEA. The V end lost 3 bases, the J end lost 6 bases, and 12 bases lay between the germline ends. CDR3 length: 12 amino acids. CDR3 sequence: CSVDSGLGEQYF. Here the CDR3 DNA reads TGCAGCGTTGATTCCGGGTTAGGCGAGCAGTACTTC.

This chain links TRBV14 with TRBJ2-7, with D tentatively TRBD2 (7 bases). This CDR3 comprises 14 residues. V was trimmed by 2 bases and J by 4 bases, leaving 12 bases between them. Germline CDR1 SGHDN, CDR2 FVKESK. CDR3 protein: CASSQRGAGYEQYF. CDR3 DNA: TGTGCCAGCAGCCAACGGGGGGCGGGTTACGAGCAGTACTTC.

This rearrangement joins TRBV6-1 to TRBJ2-7; D might be TRBD1 (5 bases). V lost 2 bases and J lost 3, with 17 bases in between. Germline V gene sequence: CDR1 MNHNS, CDR2 SASEGT. CDR3 length equals 16 residues. Here the CDR3 DNA reads TGTGCCAGCAGTGAAAACTCATTGGGGCAGAACTACGAGCAGTACTTC. Protein sequence: CASSENSLGQNYEQYF.

J is TRBJ2-7 and V is TRBV2; D is unresolved. Germline V CDR1 and CDR2: SNHLY, FYNNEI. The germline V and J ends were trimmed by 7 bases and 0 bases, with 7 bases remaining between them. CDR3 length: 12 amino acids. CDR3 loop: CASKAASYEQYF. CDR3 sequence (DNA): TGTGCCAGCAAGGCGGCCTCCTACGAGCAGTACTTC.

V usage is TRBV9 and J usage is TRBJ2-7, with 9 bases that match TRBD1. CDR3 length: 18 residues. The V gene's germline CDR1 is SGDLS and CDR2 YYNGEE. The junction had 14 bases not matched to a gene; V was cut back by 2 bases and J by 2 bases. Here the CDR3 DNA reads TGTGCCAGCAGCGTTAACCCGTACGCGGACAGGGGAGCCTACGAGCAGTACTTC. This codes for CASSVNPYADRGAYEQYF.

The genes are TRBV4-1 and TRBJ2-7, with 8 bases fitting TRBD2. This CDR3 contains 17 residues. V was pared by 2 bases and J by 2 bases, with 11 bases of the junction left unmatched. Germline V gives CDR1 MGHRA, CDR2 YSYEKL. CDR3 in amino acids: CASSQPTAERGTYEQYF. As DNA, the CDR3 is TGCGCCAGCAGCCAACCGACTGCCGAGCGGGGGACCTACGAGCAGTACTTC.